The T cell receptor beta chain described here comes from a study of blood T cells in healthy people across ages. The study's findings and limits: The diversity estimates, figures obtained from one million T cells, were considered underestimates.

The use of a sample-barcoded 5' primer and a J-beta primer mix characterized a second PCR of roughly 6 to 11 cycles. From the 5' RACE reads, TCRdb called clonotypes with MiXCR, one entry per CDR3 protein. The table includes 780,000 or so distinct CDR3 sequences, more than 50% detected once. Every participating donor contributed about 10 milliliters of peripheral blood through a draw. Per sample, a minimum of 6.5 million PBMCs were isolated. Remarks on this clonotype: Its antigen remains unknown.

The ends lost 4 bases at V and 7 bases at J; junction bases unmatched: 4. This CDR3 is 14 amino acids long. The germline CDR1 and CDR2 sequences are MNHEY and SVGAGI. The sequence derives from a man aged 35 to 55 in good health. Input material: blood. This sequence joins TRBV6-5 and TRBJ1-4, with 9 bases identical to TRBD1. The CDR3 DNA follows: TGTGCCAGCAGTTGGGACAGGGAACTTGAAAAACTGTTTTTT. It yields the protein CASSWDRELEKLFF.